This T cell receptor (beta chain) was captured by sequencing in a study of CXCR3-negative and CXCR3-positive naive CD8 T cells. CDR1 is SQVTM and CDR2 is ANQGSEA in the germline V gene. There are 14 residues in the CDR3. The libraries of TRB cDNA were constructed through 5' RACE using UMI labels. TCRdb reprocessed the 5' RACE reads, with one entry per CDR3 protein and no DNA. The sample has 50,000 to 55,000 distinct CDR3 sequences; the top ten hold about 1.6%. The origin of this receptor is a human donor in good health. Some clones in this sample may be carry-over from other donors' samples. Sequenced input: naive CXCR3- CD8+ T cells from blood. Indicated subset: CD45RO-CCR7+CD27+CD95- naive CD8+ T cells lacking CXCR3 (TNR3-). The V gene is TRBV29-1, the J gene TRBJ2-2. CDR3 sequence: CSVEDGRNTGELFF.